This is a list of T cell receptor beta chains from one sample in a study of blood T cell repertoires in COVID-19. Sequencing used immunoSEQ multiplex PCR; TCRdb keeps in-frame clones, though not all of them. The data show 200,000 to 250,000 clones, around 88% seen once. The sample was peripheral blood. These receptors came from a man aged 18-30 years with active or convalescent COVID-19. The CDR3 runs from the conserved cysteine through the conserved F or W. Fields, in order: D gene, clone size, J gene, V gene, CDR3 DNA, CDR3 protein. D genes are given only for firm matches. Clone sizes are given selectively: once, few, many, or a class where the clone is expanded.

TRBD2 | . | TRBJ2-3 | TRBV4-2 | TGTGCCAGCAGCCGGCGACTAGCGGGAGATAGTCCCTCGGATACGCAGTATTTT | CASSRRLAGDSPSDTQYF
TRBD2 | . | TRBJ2-1 | TRBV14 | TGTGCCAGCAGCCTAGGGACTACTAGCGGGACCTTCACCTACAATGAGCAGTTCTTC | CASSLGTTSGTFTYNEQFF
. | . | TRBJ2-6 | TRBV11-2 | TGTGCCAGCACCCCGGTTGTTCGGGTATCTGGGGCCAACGTCCTGACTTTC | CASTPVVRVSGANVLTF
TRBD1 | . | TRBJ1-4 | TRBV7-8 | TGTGCCAGCAGCCGGGACAGGGTGGAAAAACTGTTTTTT | CASSRDRVEKLFF
TRBD1 | few | TRBJ1-1 | TRBV12-3/TRBV12-4 | TGTGCCAGCAGTCTGGGACAGTTCATTGAAGCTTTCTTT | CASSLGQFIEAFF
. | few | TRBJ2-5 | TRBV29-1 | TGCAGCGGACTCACGGGAGAGACCCAGTACTTC | CSGLTGETQYF
. | . | TRBJ1-5 | TRBV6-5 | TGTGCCAGCGGGAGCGATCAGCCCCAGCATTTT | CASGSDQPQHF
. | . | TRBJ2-5 | TRBV9 | TGTGCCAGCAGCGTAGGGACAATCCAAGAGACCCAGTACTTC | CASSVGTIQETQYF
. | . | TRBJ1-3 | TRBV10-2 | TGCGCCAGCAGTGAGGTTCCCCCCAGAAACACCATATATTTT | CASSEVPPRNTIYF
. | . | TRBJ1-2 | TRBV28 | TGTGCCAGCAGTTTAATCAGTATCGATGGCTACACCTTC | CASSLISIDGYTF
. | . | TRBJ1-2 | TRBV30 | TGTGCCTGGAGGCCTAGCGGGGGCTATGGCTACACCTTC | CAWRPSGGYGYTF
TRBD1 | . | TRBJ2-7 | TRBV19 | TGTGCCAGTAGTATAGTCCATCCCAGGGGACAGCCTAAAGCCTACGAGCAGTACTTC | CASSIVHPRGQPKAYEQYF
TRBD1 | . | TRBJ1-4 | TRBV7-2 | TGTGCCAGCAGCTTGGGACAGGGTAAACTGTTTTTT | CASSLGQGKLFF
TRBD2 | . | TRBJ2-3 | TRBV3-1/TRBV3-2 | TGTGCCAGCAGCCAGACCGGACTAGCGACAACAGATACGCAGTATTTT | CASSQTGLATTDTQYF
. | . | TRBJ2-2 | TRBV7-6 | TGTGCCAGCAGCGGCGGGTGGAGGGGGCTCACCGGGGAGCTGTTTTTT | CASSGGWRGLTGELFF
. | . | TRBJ1-5 | TRBV28 | TGTGCCAGCACAGGGGATAGCAATCAGCCCCAGCATTTT | CASTGDSNQPQHF
TRBD1 | few | TRBJ1-1 | TRBV19 | TGTGCCAGTAGCGCCGGGACAGGGACTGAAGCTTTCTTT | CASSAGTGTEAFF
. | . | TRBJ2-2 | TRBV9 | TGTGCCAGCAGCGTAGCTCTTTGGAACACCGGGGAGCTGTTTTTT | CASSVALWNTGELFF
TRBD1 | . | TRBJ2-5 | TRBV20-1 | TGCAGTGCTAGTGGCAGGGGGCAAGAGACCCAGTACTTC | CSASGRGQETQYF
TRBD1 | . | TRBJ1-4 | TRBV14 | TGTGCCAGCAGCCAGTTTCAGGGGGCCGGTGAAAAACTGTTTTTT | CASSQFQGAGEKLFF
TRBD2 | once | TRBJ2-3 | TRBV25-1 | TGTGCCAGCAGTGAACCAACTAGCGGGAGGCCGGATACGCAGTATTTT | CASSEPTSGRPDTQYF
. | . | TRBJ1-1 | TRBV28 | TGTGCCAGCAGTTGGGCCTACACTGAAGCTTTCTTT | CASSWAYTEAFF
TRBD2 | . | TRBJ2-1 | TRBV7-2 | TGTGCCAGCAGTTTCCCCGCGGGAGGGGTCTACAATGAGCAGTTCTTC | CASSFPAGGVYNEQFF
. | once | TRBJ2-1 | TRBV28 | TGTGCCAGCAGCGCTGTTCAGCCGGCGAGGGTCAATGAGCAGTTCTTC | CASSAVQPARVNEQFF
TRBD2 | . | TRBJ2-3 | TRBV19 | TGTGCCAGTAGTATCGTCGGACTAGCGGGGGGCCCAGATACGCAGTATTTT | CASSIVGLAGGPDTQYF
. | few | TRBJ2-3 | TRBV28 | TGTGCCAGCAGTTCAACGGGGGACAGCACAGATACGCAGTATTTT | CASSSTGDSTDTQYF
. | few | TRBJ1-1 | TRBV28 | TGTGCCAGCAGTTTATCGAGGTCGAGGACTGAAGCTTTCTTT | CASSLSRSRTEAFF
TRBD1 | . | TRBJ2-2 | TRBV5-8 | TGTGCCAGCAGCCCGGGACAGGTCACCGGGGAGCTGTTTTTT | CASSPGQVTGELFF
. | . | TRBJ2-5 | TRBV7-6 | TGTGCCAGCAGCCCGAGCAGTTCTAGGCGTCTAGAGACCCAGTACTTC | CASSPSSSRRLETQYF
. | . | TRBJ2-2 | TRBV21-1 | TGTGCCAGCAGCACTGCAGATACCGGGACAGGGGTTTGGGCCGGGGAGCTGTTTTTT | CASSTADTGTGVWAGELFF
TRBD1 | . | TRBJ1-2 | TRBV3-1/TRBV3-2 | TGTGCCAGCAGCCCGGACTTGGCAGGACAGGGGAGTCCCAACTATGGCTACACCTTC | CASSPDLAGQGSPNYGYTF
. | . | TRBJ2-1 | TRBV19 | TGTGCCAGTAGTACGGGGGGCCGGACGGTCAATGAGCAGTTCTTC | CASSTGGRTVNEQFF
TRBD1 | . | TRBJ2-7 | TRBV6-5 | TGTGCCAGCAAAAGATCGGACAGGGTCTCCGAGCAGTACTTC | CASKRSDRVSEQYF
TRBD1 | . | TRBJ1-1 | TRBV10-3 | TGTGCCACGGAACCGGGACAGGGGGCATCGAACACTGAAGCTTTCTTT | CATEPGQGASNTEAFF
TRBD2 | . | TRBJ2-4 | TRBV29-1 | TGCAGCGTTGAAGACCGTAGCGGGAGATTTGGGAAAAACATTCAGTACTTC | CSVEDRSGRFGKNIQYF
TRBD1 | once | TRBJ1-2 | TRBV9 | TGTGCCAGCAGCCCGGAGGACAGGGTGTATGGCTACACCTTC | CASSPEDRVYGYTF